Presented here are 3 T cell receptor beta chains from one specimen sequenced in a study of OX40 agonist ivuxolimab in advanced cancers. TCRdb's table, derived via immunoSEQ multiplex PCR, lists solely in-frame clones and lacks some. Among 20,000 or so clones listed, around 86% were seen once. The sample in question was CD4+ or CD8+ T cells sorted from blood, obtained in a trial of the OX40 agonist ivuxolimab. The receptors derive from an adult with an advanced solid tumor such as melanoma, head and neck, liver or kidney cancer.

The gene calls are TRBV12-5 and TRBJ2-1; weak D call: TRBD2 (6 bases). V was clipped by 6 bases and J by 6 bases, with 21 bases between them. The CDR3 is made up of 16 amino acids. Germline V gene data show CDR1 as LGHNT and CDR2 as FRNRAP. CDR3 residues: CASGTCSGVGCNEQFF. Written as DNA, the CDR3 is TGTGCTAGTGGCACGTGCTCGGGGGTTGGATGCAATGAGCAGTTCTTC.

The DNA of the CDR3 is TGTGCCAGCAGCCCCCGGGGGGCCCTGAGTGGAGAAGAGACCCAGTACTTC. Residues: CASSPRGALSGEETQYF. The rearrangement links TRBV4-2 to TRBJ2-5; perhaps TRBD2 as D (7 bases). Germline V gives CDR1 LGHNA, CDR2 YNFKEQ. The ends were cut back, 4 bases at V and 3 bases at J, with 21 bases in the middle. This CDR3 is built from 17 residues.

CDR3 residues: CASSSRRGPRAGYTF. The CDR3 coding sequence is TGTGCCAGCAGCTCACGCAGGGGGCCGAGGGCTGGCTACACCTTC. The chain combines TRBV5-8 with TRBJ1-2, with 8 bases lining up with TRBD1. V lost 3 bases to trimming and J lost 7 bases; unmatched junction nucleotides: 11. CDR3 length equals 15 residues. Germline assignment: CDR1 SGHTS and CDR2 YDEGEE.